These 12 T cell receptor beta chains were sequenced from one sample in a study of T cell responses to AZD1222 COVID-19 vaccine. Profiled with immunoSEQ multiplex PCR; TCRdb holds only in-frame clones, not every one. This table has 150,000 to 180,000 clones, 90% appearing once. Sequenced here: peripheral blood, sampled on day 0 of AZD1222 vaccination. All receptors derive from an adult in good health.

This CDR3 reads CASSLGGEQYF. In nucleotides, the CDR3 is TGTGCCAGCAGCCTCGGGGGGGAGCAGTACTTC. V and J are TRBV27 and TRBJ2-7, with TRBD2 identical over 7 bases. V was clipped by 6 bases and J by 7 bases; unmatched bases: 3. Germline loops: CDR1 MNHEY, CDR2 SMNVEV (reference sequence). This CDR3 is built from 11 residues.

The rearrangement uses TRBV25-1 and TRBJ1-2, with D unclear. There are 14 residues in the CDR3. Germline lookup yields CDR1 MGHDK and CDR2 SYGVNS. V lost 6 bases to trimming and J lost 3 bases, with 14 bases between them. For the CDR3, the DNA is TGTGCCAGCAGGGGCGCCCCGATGGACTATGGCTACACCTTC. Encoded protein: CASRGAPMDYGYTF.

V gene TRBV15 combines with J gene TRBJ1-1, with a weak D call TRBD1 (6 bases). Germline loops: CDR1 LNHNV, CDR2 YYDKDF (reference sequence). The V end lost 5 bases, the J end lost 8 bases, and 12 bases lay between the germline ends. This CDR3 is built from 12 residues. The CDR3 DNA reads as TGTGCCACCAGCTCAATGGGGGGCGAAGCTTTCTTT. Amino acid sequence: CATSSMGGEAFF.

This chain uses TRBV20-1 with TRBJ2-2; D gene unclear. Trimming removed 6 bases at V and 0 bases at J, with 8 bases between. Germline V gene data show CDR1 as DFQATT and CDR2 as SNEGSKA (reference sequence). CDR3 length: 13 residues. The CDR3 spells CSASWANTGELFF. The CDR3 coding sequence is TGCAGTGCCAGTTGGGCGAACACCGGGGAGCTGTTTTTT.

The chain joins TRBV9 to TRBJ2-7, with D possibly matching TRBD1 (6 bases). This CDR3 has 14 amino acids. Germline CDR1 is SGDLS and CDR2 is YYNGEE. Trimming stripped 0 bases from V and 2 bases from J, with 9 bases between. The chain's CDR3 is CASSVDRGTYEQYF. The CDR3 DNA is TGTGCCAGCAGCGTAGATAGGGGGACCTACGAGCAGTACTTC.

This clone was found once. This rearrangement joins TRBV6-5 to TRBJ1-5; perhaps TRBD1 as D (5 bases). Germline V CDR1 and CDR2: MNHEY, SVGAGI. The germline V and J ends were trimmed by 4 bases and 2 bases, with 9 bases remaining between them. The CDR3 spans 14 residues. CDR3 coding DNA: TGTGCCAGCAGTTCCTTGGGGGGCAATCAGCCCCAGCATTTT. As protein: CASSSLGGNQPQHF.

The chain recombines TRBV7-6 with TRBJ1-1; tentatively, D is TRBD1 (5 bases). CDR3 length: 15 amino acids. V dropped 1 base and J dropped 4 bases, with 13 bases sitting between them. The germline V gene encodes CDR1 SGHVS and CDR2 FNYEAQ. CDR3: CASSLGGGKTTEAFF. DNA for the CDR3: TGTGCCAGCAGCTTAGGTGGGGGGAAGACCACTGAAGCTTTCTTT. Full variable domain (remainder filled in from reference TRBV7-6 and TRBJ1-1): GAGVSQSPRYKVTKRGQDVALRCDPISGHVSLYWYRQALGQGPEFLTYFNYEAQQDKSGLPNDRFSAERPEGSISTLTIQRTEQRDSAMYRCASSLGGGKTTEAFFGQGTRLTVV.

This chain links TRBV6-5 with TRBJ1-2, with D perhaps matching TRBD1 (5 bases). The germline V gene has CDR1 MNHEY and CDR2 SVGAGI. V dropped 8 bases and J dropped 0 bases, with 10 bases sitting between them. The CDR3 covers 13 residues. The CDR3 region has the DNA TGTGCCAGCCCCGGACACCCTAACTATGGCTACACCTTC. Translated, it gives CASPGHPNYGYTF.

The DNA of the CDR3 is TGTGCCAGCAGTGCAGGGCCCGCTAACTATGGCTACACCTTC. Translated, it gives CASSAGPANYGYTF. The chain has TRBV27 and TRBJ1-2; D possibly corresponds to TRBD1 (5 bases). Looked up from germline, CDR1 is MNHEY and CDR2 is SMNVEV (reference sequence). The CDR3 is 14 residues long. Trimming cost V 5 bases and J 0 bases, with 10 bases left between them.

Here the CDR3 reads CASSLGQGGKETQYF. In DNA form, the CDR3 reads TGCGCCAGCAGCTTGGGACAGGGTGGTAAAGAGACCCAGTACTTC. The gene calls are TRBV5-1 and TRBJ2-5, with 7 bases fitting TRBD1. The V gene's germline CDR1 is SGHRS and CDR2 YFSETQ. The CDR3 loop spans 15 amino acids. V lost 0 bases to trimming and J lost 3 bases; unmatched junction nucleotides: 5.

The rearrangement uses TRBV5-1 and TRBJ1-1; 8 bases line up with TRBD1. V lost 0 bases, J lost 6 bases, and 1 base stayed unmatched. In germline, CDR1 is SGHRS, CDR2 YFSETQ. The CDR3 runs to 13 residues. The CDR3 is CASSLDRGAEAFF. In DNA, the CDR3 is TGCGCCAGCAGCTTGGACAGGGGGGCTGAAGCTTTCTTT.

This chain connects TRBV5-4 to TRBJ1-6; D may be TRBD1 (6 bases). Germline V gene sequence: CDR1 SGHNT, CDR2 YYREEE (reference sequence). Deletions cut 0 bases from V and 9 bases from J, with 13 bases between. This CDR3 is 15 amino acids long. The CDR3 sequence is CASSLDGGGGSPLHF. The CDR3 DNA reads TGTGCCAGCAGCTTGGATGGGGGCGGAGGTTCACCCCTCCACTTT.